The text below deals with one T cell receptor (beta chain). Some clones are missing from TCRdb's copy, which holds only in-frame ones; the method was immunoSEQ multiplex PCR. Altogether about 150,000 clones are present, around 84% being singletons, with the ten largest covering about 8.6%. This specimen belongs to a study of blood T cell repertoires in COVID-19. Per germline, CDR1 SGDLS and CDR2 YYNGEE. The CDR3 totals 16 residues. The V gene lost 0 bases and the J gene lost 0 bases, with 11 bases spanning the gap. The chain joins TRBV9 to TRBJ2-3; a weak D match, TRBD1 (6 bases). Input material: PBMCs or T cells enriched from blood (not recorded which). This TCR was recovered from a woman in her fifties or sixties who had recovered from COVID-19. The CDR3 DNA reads TGTGCCAGCAGCGTAGTCCCGGACAGCAGCACAGATACGCAGTATTTT. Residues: CASSVVPDSSTDTQYF.